The rows below give T cell receptor beta chains drawn from one sample of a study of T cells in Graves' hyperthyroidism and ophthalmopathy. Via MiXCR, TCRdb re-called the multiplex PCR reads, giving one row per CDR3 protein. The table lists more than 350,000 distinct CDR3 sequences, around 15% of them singletons. Sequenced material: blood. All receptors come from an older woman with Graves' ophthalmopathy. Both conserved end residues are part of each CDR3. The D gene is left open where the match is weak. Only some rows state a clone size, as once, few, many or a class for expanded clones.

>TRBJ1-1|TRBV12-5|NA|TRBD1
TGTGCTAGTGGTTTGGGGGGCGCAGGGGGGAAAGCTTTCTTT
CASGLGGAGGKAFF
>TRBJ2-3|TRBV28|many|TRBD2
TGTGCCAGCAGTCTTAGCCCGGGACTAGCGGGAACAGATACGCAGTATTTT
CASSLSPGLAGTDTQYF
>TRBJ1-5|TRBV15|few|NA
TGTGCCACCAGCAGCCTCATCCGACAGGCTGGGTATCGGCCCCAGCATTTT
CATSSLIRQAGYRPQHF
>TRBJ2-2|TRBV19|many|NA
TGTGCCAGTAGTCCCACTGGGGCTAGCAGGGACGGGGAGCTGTTTTTT
CASSPTGASRDGELFF
>TRBJ2-7|TRBV5-1|many|TRBD1
TGCGCCAGCAGCTTGACAGGGGGCAAGTACGAGCAGTACTTC
CASSLTGGKYEQYF
>TRBJ2-3|TRBV28|NA|NA
TGTGCCAGTAAATCCTCGGGGACGGGGCCAGATACGCAGTATTTT
CASKSSGTGPDTQYF
>TRBJ1-2|TRBV9|NA|TRBD1
TGTGCCAGCAGCGTAGCCGGGACAGGGGGGAACGGCTACACCTTC
CASSVAGTGGNGYTF
>TRBJ2-6|TRBV10-3|few|TRBD2
TGTGCCATCAGTGTTGGCGGGAGGGACTCTGGGGCCAACGTCCTGACTTTC
CAISVGGRDSGANVLTF
>TRBJ2-1|TRBV3-1|many|NA
TGTGCCAGCAGCTTCCGGGACCGAACACATGAGCAGTTCTTC
CASSFRDRTHEQFF
>TRBJ1-2|TRBV12-3/TRBV12-4|NA|NA
TGTGCCAGCAGTCCCTCTGCTAGTAGCTACACCTTC
CASSPSASSYTF
>TRBJ2-1|TRBV7-3|many|NA
TGTGCCAGCAGCTTACTTAAGAGCTCCTACAATGAACAGTTCTTC
CASSLLKSSYNEQFF
>TRBJ1-1|TRBV4-1|NA|NA
TGCGCCAGCAGCCAAGATGGGGGACCTCGTAACACTGAAGCTTTCTTT
CASSQDGGPRNTEAFF
>TRBJ1-5|TRBV12-3/TRBV12-4|many|TRBD1
TGTGCCAGCGGAATTGACAGGGGCGGCAATCAGCCCCAGCATTTT
CASGIDRGGNQPQHF
>TRBJ2-3|TRBV18|NA|TRBD2
TGTGCCAGCTCACCACAACTAGCGGGAGGCTCCGATACGCAGTATTTT
CASSPQLAGGSDTQYF
>TRBJ2-7|TRBV11-2|NA|TRBD1
TGTGCCAGCAGCTTAGGACAGGGAGTGCGCGAGCAGTACTTC
CASSLGQGVREQYF
>TRBJ1-1|TRBV7-2|many|NA
TGTGCCAGCTCCGGATCCGGGGTGAGAATGAACACTGAAGCTTTCTTT
CASSGSGVRMNTEAFF
>TRBJ1-2|TRBV27|many|NA
TGTGCCAGCAGATCCCGCGGAGGACGATATGGCTACACCTTC
CASRSRGGRYGYTF
>TRBJ2-5|TRBV6-1|many|NA
TGTGCCAGCAGTTCGGGACTCCTGGGACAAGAGACCCAGTACTTC
CASSSGLLGQETQYF
>TRBJ1-6|TRBV28|few|NA
TGTGCCACCACGGGTGGGGATTCACCCCTCCACTTT
CATTGGDSPLHF
>TRBJ2-7|TRBV20-1|many|TRBD1
TGCAGTGCTCCCCGCCGGGACAGGGGGTCTTACGAGCAGTACTTC
CSAPRRDRGSYEQYF
>TRBJ1-1|TRBV12-3/TRBV12-4|few|NA
TGTGCCAGCAGTTTGAGGGCCAGGACCCCCGAAGCTTTCTTT
CASSLRARTPEAFF
>TRBJ2-3|TRBV2|many|NA
TGTGCCAGCAATCGGGGGCAGAATACGCAGTATTTT
CASNRGQNTQYF
>TRBJ2-3|TRBV7-3|many|NA
TGTGCCAGCAGCTTAACGAGGGACGCAGATACGCAGTATTTT
CASSLTRDADTQYF